This T cell receptor (beta chain) appears in the sequencing data of a study of beta chain features in type 1 diabetes. The wider study: Similarity in age, gender and cell yields was seen between patients and healthy donors.

J lost 5 bases, V lost 2 bases, and 7 bases had no gene match. Germline CDR1 reads GTSNPN; CDR2 reads SVGIG (reference sequence). The CDR3 runs 15 residues. Points on this clone: What it recognizes is unknown.

The collection from each donor was one heparinised blood draw averaging around 100 mL. Each of the CD4+ naive, central memory, regulatory and stem cell-like memory populations was sorted via CD45RO/CCR7/CD25/CD127/CD95/CD27. Sequenced material consisted of expressed TCRB transcripts (all of the isolated RNA was reverse transcribed). Some clones are missing from TCRdb's copy, which holds only in-frame ones; the method was immunoSEQ multiplex PCR. The data show roughly 150,000 clones, 8.5% to 10% seen once. Study-wide results and limits: TCRB repertoires of naive, central memory and Treg cells appeared more similar among patients than among healthy donors. Shortening of TCRB CDR3s, moderate but significant, appeared in all four CD4+ subsets of Type 1 diabetes patients.

The chain recombines TRBV30 with TRBJ2-2, with 8 bases fitting TRBD2. Sequenced input: central memory CD4+ T cells from blood. The clonotype was recovered from a woman aged 30 to 39 with type 1 diabetes. CDR3 bases: TGTGCCTGGAGTAGTAGCGGGGATGAGACCGGGGAGCTGTTTTTT. Amino acid sequence: CAWSSSGDETGELFF.